The text below deals with one T cell receptor beta chain. After isolation, RNA underwent reverse transcription to generate cDNA as the sequencing template. Data came from immunoSEQ multiplex PCR; TCRdb stores just in-frame clones and leaves some out. The sample yields 250,000 to 350,000 clones, about 62% seen once. Trimming left V 6 bases short and J 7 bases short, with 22 bases between. The CDR3 extends over 16 amino acids. Germline CDR1 is SNHLY and CDR2 is FYNNEI. Treatment of the sample: oral pan-JAK inhibitor, 5-10 mg twice daily. This record comes from a study of CD8+ T cells in alopecia areata. This chain uses TRBV2 with TRBJ1-5; no clear D. The input for sequencing was CD4+ T cells sorted from blood, taken around week 52, from a patient treated with tofacitinib. This receptor was taken from a human donor with alopecia areata. CDR3 DNA sequence: TGTGCCAGCAGCGTGGAGTCTACCGCTTTGGGACAGCCCCAGCATTTT. It encodes CASSVESTALGQPQHF.